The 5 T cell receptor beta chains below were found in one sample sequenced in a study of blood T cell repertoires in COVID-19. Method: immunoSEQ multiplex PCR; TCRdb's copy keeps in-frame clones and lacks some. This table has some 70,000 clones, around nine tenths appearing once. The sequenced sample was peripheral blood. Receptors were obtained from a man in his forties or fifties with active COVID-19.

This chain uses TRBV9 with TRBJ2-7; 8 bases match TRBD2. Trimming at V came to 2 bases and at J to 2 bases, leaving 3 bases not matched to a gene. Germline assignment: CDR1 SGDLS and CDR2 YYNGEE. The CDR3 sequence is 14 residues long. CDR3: CASSVGLGTYEQYF. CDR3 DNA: TGTGCCAGCAGCGTGGGACTAGGAACCTACGAGCAGTACTTC.

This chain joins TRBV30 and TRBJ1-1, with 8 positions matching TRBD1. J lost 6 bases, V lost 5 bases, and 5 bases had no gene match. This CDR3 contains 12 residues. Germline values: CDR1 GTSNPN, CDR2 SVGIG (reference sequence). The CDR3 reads CAWEQGEAEAFF. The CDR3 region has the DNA TGTGCCTGGGAACAGGGGGAGGCTGAAGCTTTCTTT.

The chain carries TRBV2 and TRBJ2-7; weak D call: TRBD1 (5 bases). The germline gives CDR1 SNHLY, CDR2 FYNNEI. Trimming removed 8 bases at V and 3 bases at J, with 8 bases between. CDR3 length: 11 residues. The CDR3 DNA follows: TGTGCCAGCCGAAGGGGCTACGAGCAGTACTTC. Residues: CASRRGYEQYF.

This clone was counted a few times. Here the CDR3 DNA reads TGTGCCAGCACGATTAATCGGGGCAATCAGCCCCAGCATTTT. This encodes CASTINRGNQPQHF. The chain combines TRBV2 with TRBJ1-5, with no clear D. V lost 7 bases and J lost 2, with 12 bases in between. The CDR3 contains 14 residues. CDR1 is SNHLY and CDR2 is FYNNEI in the germline V gene. The full variable domain, in which reference TRBV2 and TRBJ1-5 provide the parts outside the CDR3, is EPEVTQTPSHQVTQMGQEVILRCVPISNHLYFYWYRQILGQKVEFLVSFYNNEISEKSEIFDDQFSVERPDGSNFTLKIRSTKLEDSAMYFCASTINRGNQPQHFGDGTRLSIL.

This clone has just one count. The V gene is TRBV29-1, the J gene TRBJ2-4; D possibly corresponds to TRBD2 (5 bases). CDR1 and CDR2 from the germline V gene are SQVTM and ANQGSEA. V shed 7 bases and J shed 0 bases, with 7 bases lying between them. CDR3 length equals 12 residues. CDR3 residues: CSAGLAKNIQYF. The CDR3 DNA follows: TGCAGCGCCGGACTAGCCAAAAACATTCAGTACTTC.